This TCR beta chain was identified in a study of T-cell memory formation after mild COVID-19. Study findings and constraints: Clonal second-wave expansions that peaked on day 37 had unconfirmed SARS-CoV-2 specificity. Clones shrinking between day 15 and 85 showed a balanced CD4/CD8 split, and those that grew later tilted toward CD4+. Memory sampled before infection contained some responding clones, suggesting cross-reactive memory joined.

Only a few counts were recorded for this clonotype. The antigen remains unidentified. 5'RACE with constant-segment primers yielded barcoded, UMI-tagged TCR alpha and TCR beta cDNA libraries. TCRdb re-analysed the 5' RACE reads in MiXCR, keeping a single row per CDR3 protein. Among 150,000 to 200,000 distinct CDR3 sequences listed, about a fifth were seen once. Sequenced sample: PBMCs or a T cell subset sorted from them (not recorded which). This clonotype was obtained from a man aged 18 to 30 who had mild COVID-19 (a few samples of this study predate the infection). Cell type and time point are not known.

As DNA, the CDR3 is TGTGCCAGCACTGAACAGGGACTGAACACTGAAGCTTTCTTT. This encodes CASTEQGLNTEAFF. V is TRBV12-3 or TRBV12-4 and J is TRBJ1-1; D perhaps matches TRBD1 (6 bases). The CDR3 consists of 14 residues. Trimming pared 7 bases from V and 0 bases from J, leaving 12 bases between.